A single T cell receptor (beta chain) is shown here with its context. The target antigen is unknown. Germline V gene data show CDR1 as MNHEY and CDR2 as SVGEGT. Losses at the gene ends were 0 bases for V and 2 bases for J; bases not matched to a gene: 2. The CDR3 has 15 residues. Some clones are missing from TCRdb's copy, which holds only in-frame ones; the method was immunoSEQ multiplex PCR. Here the sample spans approximately 410,000 clones, around 87% being singletons. Treatment here: around 19 received Ad26.COV2.S at low or high dose, single or two shots; roughly five received placebo; per-sample allocation not given. Samples came from day 63 after the first vaccine or placebo injection. An adult donor aged 18-55 years was enrolled in Boston. This entry is derived from a study of Ad26.COV2.S vaccination and SARS-CoV-2 variants. Whole-study findings and limits: Non-spike TCR breadth did not differ much between vaccine and placebo recipients.

This sequence was found in a person aged 18-65 years who received the Ad26.COV2.S COVID-19 vaccine or a placebo. The V and J genes are TRBV6-2 or TRBV6-3 and TRBJ2-7, with 9 bases identical to TRBD1. The specimen comprised peripheral blood, sampled in a trial of Ad26.COV2.S vaccine versus placebo. CDR3 sequence (DNA): TGTGCCAGCAGTTACTCCCGGGACAGGGCCTACGAGCAGTACTTC. Translation gives CASSYSRDRAYEQYF.